This T cell receptor (beta chain) appears in the sequencing data of a study of blood T cells in healthy people across ages. Study summary: Through template switching, about one barcoded beta molecule was captured per two T cells, as measured in model experiments.

The authors ran a second PCR of about 7 to 11 cycles using a sample-barcoded 5' primer and a J-beta primer mix. TCRdb used MiXCR to reprocess the 5' RACE reads, holding one entry per CDR3 protein. The sample shows around 280,000 distinct CDR3 sequences, roughly 27% of them seen only once. This clonotype was picked up a small number of times. What it recognizes is unknown. CDR3 size: 15 residues. Germline V gives CDR1 SGHAT, CDR2 FQNNGV. Study observations and caveats: Since the PBMCs were unsorted, naive and antigen-experienced cells could not be conclusively compared. Among T cells, TCR beta diversity per million cells dropped roughly linearly as age rose.

Healthy Caucasian individuals from Russia aged about 6 to 95 served as donors. Sequenced: blood. V and J are TRBV11-2 and TRBJ2-5; 8 bases agree with TRBD2. Matching the DNA end better, TRBJ2-1 makes the J call doubtful. This clonotype was obtained from a woman between 65 and 79 years old in good health. In nucleotides, the CDR3 is TGTGCCAGCAGCTTAGATTTGACGGGAGGGCCAGGGCAGTTCTTC. Protein sequence: CASSLDLTGGPGQFF.